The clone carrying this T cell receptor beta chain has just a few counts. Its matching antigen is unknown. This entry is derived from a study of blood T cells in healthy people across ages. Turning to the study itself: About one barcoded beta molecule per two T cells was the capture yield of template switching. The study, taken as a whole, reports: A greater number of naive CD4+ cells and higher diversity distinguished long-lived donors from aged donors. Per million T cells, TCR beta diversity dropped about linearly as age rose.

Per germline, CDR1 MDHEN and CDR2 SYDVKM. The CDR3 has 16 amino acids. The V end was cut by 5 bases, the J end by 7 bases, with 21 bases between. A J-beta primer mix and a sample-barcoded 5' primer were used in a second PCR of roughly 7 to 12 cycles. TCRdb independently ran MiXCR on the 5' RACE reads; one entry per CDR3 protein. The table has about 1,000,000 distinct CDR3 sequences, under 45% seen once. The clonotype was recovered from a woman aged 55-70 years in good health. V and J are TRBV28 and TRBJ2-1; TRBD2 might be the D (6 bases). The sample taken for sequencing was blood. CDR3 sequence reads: CASSPRLGILVNEQFF. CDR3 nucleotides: TGTGCCAGCAGTCCTAGACTAGGTATATTAGTGAATGAGCAGTTCTTC.